A single sample is the source of the 20 T cell receptor beta chains below, sequenced in a study of shared clonotypes between healthy human individuals. CD45RO negativity and positive selection for CCR7 defined naive CD8 cells, a population that excluded terminally differentiated effector memory CD45RA+ cells. Sequencing was performed with immunoSEQ multiplex PCR; in TCRdb, only in-frame clones are kept and a portion is missing. The table shows around 1.9 million clones, with approximately 92% occurring only once. The sequenced sample was naive CD8+ T cells from PBMCs. Receptor source: a man younger than 30 in good health. Some clones in this sample may be carry-over from other donors' samples.

This chain links TRBV28 with TRBJ1-5; D unresolved. V gave up 3 bases and J gave up 5 bases, with 8 bases separating them. The CDR3 spans 13 residues. Germline CDR1 MDHEN, CDR2 SYDVKM. CDR3 protein: CASSFFGDQPQHF. The CDR3 bases are TGTGCCAGCAGTTTTTTTGGGGATCAGCCCCAGCATTTT. Together with reference TRBV28 and TRBJ1-5, the CDR3 gives the full variable domain: DVKVTQSSRYLVKRTGEKVFLECVQDMDHENMFWYRQDPGLGLRLIYFSYDVKMKEKGDIPEGYSVSREKKERFSLILESASTNQTSMYLCASSFFGDQPQHFGDGTRLSIL.

The CDR3 coding sequence is TGCGCCAGCAGCCAAGAGGCCCCAGGAAGTCAAGAGACCCAGTACTTC. Translation: CASSQEAPGSQETQYF. This chain links TRBV4-3 with TRBJ2-5, with D unresolved. The V end lost 0 bases, the J end lost 2 bases, and 13 bases lay between the germline ends. The CDR3 has 16 residues. CDR1 and CDR2 from the germline V gene are LGHNA and YSLEER.

This clone has a handful of counts. The rearrangement joins TRBV4-2 to TRBJ2-7; no reliable D call. This CDR3 is built from 15 residues. Germline CDR1 reads LGHNA; CDR2 reads YNFKEQ. With 1 base removed from V and 4 bases from J, the gap between germline ends came to 14 bases. The CDR3 loop reads CASSQGTTASYEQYF. The CDR3 DNA reads TGTGCCAGCAGCCAAGGGACCACAGCTTCGTACGAGCAGTACTTC.

This chain links TRBV5-4 with TRBJ1-1; D is ambiguous. V was clipped by 2 bases and J by 3 bases, with 11 bases between them. Germline-derived CDR1 and CDR2 are SGHNT and YYREEE (reference sequence). The CDR3 covers 14 residues. The CDR3 nucleotides are TGTGCCAGCAGCTTATTGGACGACTACACTGAAGCTTTCTTT. Translated, it gives CASSLLDDYTEAFF.

J is TRBJ1-2 and V is TRBV2, with D perhaps matching TRBD1 (5 bases). CDR1 and CDR2 (germline): SNHLY, FYNNEI. V lost 6 bases and J lost 2, with 19 bases in between. The length of the CDR3 is 16 residues. CDR3 sequence (DNA): TGTGCCAGCAGGGGTGTCCGGGGCGGAATGAACTATGGCTACACCTTC. Its protein product is CASRGVRGGMNYGYTF.

This clone was recorded only once. The chain joins TRBV28 to TRBJ2-5, with 9 bases identical to TRBD1. The V gene end was trimmed by 7 bases and the J gene end by 6 bases; junction bases not matched to a gene: 12. Germline V lookup: CDR1 MDHEN, CDR2 SYDVKM. There are 15 residues in the CDR3. The CDR3 here is CASKILGTGKQTQYF. For the CDR3, the DNA is TGTGCCAGCAAGATCCTCGGGACAGGGAAGCAGACCCAGTACTTC.

The V and J genes are TRBV4-3 and TRBJ1-2, with TRBD1 as a possible D gene (5 bases). This CDR3 region has 15 residues. Trimming removed 0 bases at V and 4 bases at J, with 12 bases between. The germline gives CDR1 LGHNA, CDR2 YSLEER. In DNA, the CDR3 is TGCGCCAGCAGCCAAGAACCGGGGACTTTCTATGGCTACACCTTC. Translated: CASSQEPGTFYGYTF.

V and J are TRBV9 and TRBJ2-5, with 7 bases fitting TRBD1. V trimming: 4 bases; J trimming: 4 bases; junction bases outside the gene matches: 10. The CDR3 has 15 residues. The germline CDR1 and CDR2 sequences are SGDLS and YYNGEE. The CDR3 protein is CASSPGRGLGETQYF. CDR3 DNA: TGTGCCAGCAGCCCCGGAAGGGGGCTGGGAGAGACCCAGTACTTC.

This rearrangement joins TRBV7-9 to TRBJ2-7; unclear D gene. This CDR3 is built from 16 residues. V lost 4 bases and J lost 6, with 22 bases in between. CDR1 is SEHNR and CDR2 is FQNEAQ in the germline V gene (reference sequence). The chain's CDR3 is CASSSNRISSSSEQYF. As DNA, the CDR3 is TGTGCCAGCAGCTCAAACCGGATTTCTTCATCGAGCGAGCAGTACTTC. Variable domain in full (rest from reference TRBV7-9 and TRBJ2-7): DTGVSQNPRHKITKRGQNVTFRCDPISEHNRLYWYRQTLGQGPEFLTYFQNEAQLEKSRLLSDRFSAERPKGSFSTLEIQRTEQGDSAMYLCASSSNRISSSSEQYFGPGTRLTVT.

This chain links TRBV7-2 with TRBJ2-7, with 10 bases that match TRBD2. V gave up 10 bases and J gave up 3 bases; unmatched junction bases: 9. CDR1 and CDR2 (germline): SGHTA, FQGNSA. This CDR3 spans 14 amino acids. For the CDR3, the DNA is TGTGCCACTCAGCCTAGCGGGAGAGGCTACGAGCAGTACTTC. Amino acid sequence: CATQPSGRGYEQYF.

The chain carries TRBV28 and TRBJ2-3, with unresolved D. The CDR3 spans 16 residues. V dropped 6 bases and J dropped 0 bases, with 16 bases sitting between them. Germline CDR1 and CDR2: MDHEN and SYDVKM. The CDR3 here is CASRSSGFSSTDTQYF. CDR3 DNA sequence: TGTGCCAGCAGGTCATCCGGGTTCTCTAGCACAGATACGCAGTATTTT.

The chain uses TRBV30 and TRBJ2-7, with TRBD2 as a possible D gene (6 bases). Trimming took 1 base from V and 3 from J, leaving 10 bases between them. CDR3 size: 13 residues. The germline CDR1 and CDR2 sequences are GTSNPN and SVGIG (reference sequence). The CDR3 sequence is CAWSGGLLYEQYF. The CDR3 nucleotides read TGTGCCTGGAGTGGGGGACTGCTCTACGAGCAGTACTTC.

The chain combines TRBV28 with TRBJ2-7; TRBD1 agrees at 7 bases. The CDR3 covers 19 residues. Germline CDR1 reads MDHEN; CDR2 reads SYDVKM. The trim removed 2 bases at V and 2 bases at J, leaving 18 bases unmatched. The CDR3 protein is CASSLTPGLGGAPPYEQYF. CDR3 nucleotide sequence: TGTGCCAGCAGTTTAACACCAGGTTTAGGGGGCGCTCCCCCCTACGAGCAGTACTTC.

The chain carries TRBV4-1 and TRBJ1-1; 8 nucleotides agree with TRBD1. Looked up from germline, CDR1 is MGHRA and CDR2 is YSYEKL. Germline trimming cut 5 bases from V and 0 bases from J; bases unmatched to any gene: 14. The CDR3 extends over 18 amino acids. The CDR3 DNA is TGCGCCAGCAGCGCATCCGGATTTGGGACAGGCTTGAACACTGAAGCTTTCTTT. Its protein is CASSASGFGTGLNTEAFF.

The chain combines TRBV27 with TRBJ2-1; no clear D gene. Germline V gene lookup returns CDR1 MNHEY and CDR2 SMNVEV (reference sequence). Between the trimmed V and J ends, which lost 2 bases and 5 bases, there was a span of 7 bases. The CDR3 covers 13 residues. CDR3 residues: CASSLVRNNEQFF. The CDR3 DNA is TGTGCCAGCAGTTTAGTCCGAAACAATGAGCAGTTCTTC.

The CDR3 region is CSVYPEEATYGYTF. For the CDR3, the DNA is TGCAGCGTGTATCCGGAGGAGGCTACCTATGGCTACACCTTC. The chain links TRBV29-1 to TRBJ1-2; D is ambiguous. Germline lookup yields CDR1 SQVTM and CDR2 ANQGSEA. The CDR3 is made up of 14 amino acids. The V and J ends lost 6 bases and 4 bases respectively, with 18 bases between them.

This chain joins TRBV11-2 and TRBJ2-1; 12 bases match TRBD2. Per germline, CDR1 SGHAT and CDR2 FQNNGV. This CDR3 has 15 amino acids. V was pared by 4 bases and J by 6 bases, with 4 bases of the junction left unmatched. The CDR3 coding sequence is TGTGCCAGCAGCTCCAGGACTAGCGGGACCAATGAGCAGTTCTTC. Its translation: CASSSRTSGTNEQFF. Using reference TRBV11-2 and TRBJ2-1 for the parts outside the CDR3, the full variable domain is EAGVAQSPRYKIIEKRQSVAFWCNPISGHATLYWYQQILGQGPKLLIQFQNNGVVDDSQLPKDRFSAERLKGVDSTLKIQPAKLEDSAVYLCASSSRTSGTNEQFFGPGTRLTVL.

The chain uses TRBV11-2 and TRBJ1-5; D unclear. The CDR3 loop spans 16 amino acids. Deletions cut 5 bases from V and 0 bases from J, with 14 bases between. Germline V CDR1 and CDR2: SGHAT, FQNNGV. CDR3 sequence reads: CASSPRGGYSNQPQHF. CDR3 coding DNA: TGTGCCAGCAGCCCTCGGGGAGGATATAGCAATCAGCCCCAGCATTTT.

This chain links TRBV28 with TRBJ2-7, with 9 bases that match TRBD1. CDR1 is MDHEN and CDR2 is SYDVKM in the germline V gene. V gave up 6 bases and J gave up 6 bases; unmatched junction bases: 12. CDR3 length equals 15 residues. This CDR3 reads CASRPDRGLVSEQYF. The CDR3 DNA sequence: TGTGCCAGCAGGCCAGACAGGGGGTTGGTAAGCGAGCAGTACTTC.

This sequence joins TRBV9 and TRBJ2-2; D perhaps matches TRBD1 (6 bases). The CDR3 spans 16 residues. Deletions cut 1 base from V and 1 base from J, with 11 bases between. In germline, CDR1 is SGDLS, CDR2 YYNGEE. Here the CDR3 DNA reads TGTGCCAGCAGCGTACTTGAGGGGGAGAACACCGGGGAGCTGTTTTTT. Translated, it gives CASSVLEGENTGELFF. The whole variable domain, filled in from reference TRBV9 and TRBJ2-2, reads DSGVTQTPKHLITATGQRVTLRCSPRSGDLSVYWYQQSLDQGLQFLIQYYNGEERAKGNILERFSAQQFPDLHSELNLSSLELGDSALYFCASSVLEGENTGELFFGEGSRLTVL.